This TCR beta chain was profiled in a study of blood T cell repertoires in COVID-19. Method: immunoSEQ multiplex PCR; TCRdb's copy keeps in-frame clones and lacks some. The data contain more than 50,000 clones, about 75% of them singletons. CDR1 is SGHRS and CDR2 is YFSETQ in the germline V gene. The CDR3 consists of 15 residues. V trimming: 4 bases; J trimming: 10 bases; junction bases outside the gene matches: 11. Source material: peripheral blood. The receptor's source is a woman older than 75 with acute or convalescent COVID-19. The chain joins TRBV5-1 to TRBJ1-1; 12 nucleotides match TRBD1. The CDR3 loop reads CASSESPGQGAAAFF. The CDR3 nucleotides are TGCGCCAGCAGCGAGAGCCCGGGACAGGGGGCGGCAGCTTTCTTT.